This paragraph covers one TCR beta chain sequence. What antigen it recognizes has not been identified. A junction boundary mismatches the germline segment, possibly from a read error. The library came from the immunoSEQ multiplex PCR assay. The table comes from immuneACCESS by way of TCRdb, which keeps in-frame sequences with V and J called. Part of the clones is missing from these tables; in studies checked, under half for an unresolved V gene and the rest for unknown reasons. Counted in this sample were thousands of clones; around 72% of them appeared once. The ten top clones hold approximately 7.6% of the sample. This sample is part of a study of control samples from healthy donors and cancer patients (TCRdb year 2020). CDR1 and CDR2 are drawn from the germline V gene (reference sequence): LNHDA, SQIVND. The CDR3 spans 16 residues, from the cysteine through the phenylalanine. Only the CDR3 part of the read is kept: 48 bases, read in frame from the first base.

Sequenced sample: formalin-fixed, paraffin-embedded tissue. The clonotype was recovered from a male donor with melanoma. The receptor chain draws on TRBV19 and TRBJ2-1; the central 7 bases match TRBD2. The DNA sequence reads TGTGTCAGTAGTATAGACGCGTTCCTAGCGGTTAATGAGCAGTTCTTC. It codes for CVSSIDAFLAVNEQFF.